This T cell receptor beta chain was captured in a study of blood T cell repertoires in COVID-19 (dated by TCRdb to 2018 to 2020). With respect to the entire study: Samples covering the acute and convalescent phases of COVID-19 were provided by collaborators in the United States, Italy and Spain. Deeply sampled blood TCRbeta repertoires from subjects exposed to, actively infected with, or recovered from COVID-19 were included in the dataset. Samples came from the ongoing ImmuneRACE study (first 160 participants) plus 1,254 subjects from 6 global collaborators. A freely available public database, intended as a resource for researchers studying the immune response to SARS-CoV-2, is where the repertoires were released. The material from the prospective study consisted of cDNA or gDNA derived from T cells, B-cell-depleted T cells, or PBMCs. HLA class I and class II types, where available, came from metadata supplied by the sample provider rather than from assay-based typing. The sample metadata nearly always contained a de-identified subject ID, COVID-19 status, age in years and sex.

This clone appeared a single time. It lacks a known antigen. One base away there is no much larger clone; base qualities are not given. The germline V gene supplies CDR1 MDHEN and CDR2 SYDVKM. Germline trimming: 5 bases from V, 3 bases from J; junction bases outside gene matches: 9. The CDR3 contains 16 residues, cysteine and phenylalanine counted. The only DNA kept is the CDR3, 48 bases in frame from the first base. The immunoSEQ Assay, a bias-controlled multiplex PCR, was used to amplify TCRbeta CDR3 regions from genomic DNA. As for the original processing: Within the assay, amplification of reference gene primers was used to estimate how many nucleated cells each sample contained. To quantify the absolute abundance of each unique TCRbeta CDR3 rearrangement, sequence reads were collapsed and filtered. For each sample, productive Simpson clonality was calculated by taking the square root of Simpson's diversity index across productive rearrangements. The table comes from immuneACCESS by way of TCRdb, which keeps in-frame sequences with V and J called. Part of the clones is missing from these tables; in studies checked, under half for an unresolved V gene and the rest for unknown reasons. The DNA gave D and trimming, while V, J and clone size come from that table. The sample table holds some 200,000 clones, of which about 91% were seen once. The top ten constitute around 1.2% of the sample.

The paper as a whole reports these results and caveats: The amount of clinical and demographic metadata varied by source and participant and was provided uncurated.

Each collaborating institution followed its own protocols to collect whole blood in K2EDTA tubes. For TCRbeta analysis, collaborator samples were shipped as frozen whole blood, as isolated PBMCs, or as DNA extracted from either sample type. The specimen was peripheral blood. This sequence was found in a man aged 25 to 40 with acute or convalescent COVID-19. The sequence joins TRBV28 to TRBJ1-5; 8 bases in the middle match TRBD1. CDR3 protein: CASSIGQGVTNQPQHF. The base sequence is TGTGCCAGCAGTATAGGACAGGGTGTCACCAATCAGCCCCAGCATTTT.